What follows is one TCR beta chain and its context. The survey-level immunoSEQ assay was used. Using immunoSEQ multiplex PCR, the repertoire was profiled, and TCRdb retains in-frame clones only, with some absent. The table shows 16,000 or so clones, with 70% to 80% occurring only once. The data belong to a study of pediatric ulcerative colitis. Rectal tissue came from one to two pinch biopsies taken at colonoscopy. Before the diagnostic colonoscopy, ulcerative colitis patients were free of immunosuppressive medication. This CDR3 contains 17 residues. J lost 0 bases, V lost 1 base, and 3 bases had no gene match. CDR1 and CDR2 (germline): LNHNV, YYDKDF (reference sequence).

The chain employs TRBV15 and TRBJ2-1; 10 bases are shared with TRBD2. Sequencing was carried out using gut tissue. This receptor was identified in a boy aged 10-17 years with moderate ulcerative colitis. CDR3 nucleotides: TGTGCCACCAGCAGAGGGATAGCGGGGGGCTCCTACAATGAGCAGTTCTTC. This sequence encodes CATSRGIAGGSYNEQFF.